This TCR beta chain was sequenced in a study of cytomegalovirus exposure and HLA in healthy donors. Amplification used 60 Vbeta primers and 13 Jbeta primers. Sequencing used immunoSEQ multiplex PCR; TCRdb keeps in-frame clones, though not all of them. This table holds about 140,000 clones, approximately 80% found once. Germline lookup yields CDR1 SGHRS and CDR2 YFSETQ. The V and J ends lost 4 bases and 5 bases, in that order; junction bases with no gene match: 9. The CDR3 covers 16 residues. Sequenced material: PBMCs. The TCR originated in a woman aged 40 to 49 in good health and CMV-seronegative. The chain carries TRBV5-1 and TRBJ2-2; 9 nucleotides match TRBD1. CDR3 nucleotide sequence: TGCGCCAGCAGCGTCCTGGGACAGGGAACGACCGGGGAGCTGTTTTTT. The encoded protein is CASSVLGQGTTGELFF.